These T cell receptor beta chains were read from a single sample in a study of T cell repertoires in cytomegalovirus infection. TCRdb fed the reads into MiXCR, producing one record per CDR3 protein. This sample has hundreds of thousands of distinct CDR3 sequences, with roughly 33% found just once. What these receptors recognize is not known. The starting material was cultured CD8+ T cells from PBMCs, obtained from culture after CMV antigen stimulation. The origin of the receptors is a human donor in good health (CMV status not recorded). Some clones in this sample may be carry-over from other donors' samples. Both conserved end residues are part of each CDR3. The D gene is left open where the match is weak. Clone size appears in some rows only: once, few, many, or a class for an expanded clone.

V gene,D gene,J gene,clone size,CDR3 DNA,CDR3 protein
TRBV19,.,TRBJ2-2,.,TGTGCCAGTAGTATGTCAAAAACGGCCGGGGAGCTGTTTTTT,CASSMSKTAGELFF
TRBV4-1,.,TRBJ2-1,.,TGCGCCAGCAGCCCGTACCCCCGGGGAGATGAGCAGTTCTTC,CASSPYPRGDEQFF
TRBV29-1,.,TRBJ1-3,.,TGCAGCGTTGGGGTCCCAAATTTTACTGGAAACACCATATATTTT,CSVGVPNFTGNTIYF
TRBV27,.,TRBJ2-1,.,TGTGCCAGCAGTTGGGGCCTCGGGGACGATGAGCAGTTCTTC,CASSWGLGDDEQFF
TRBV5-1,.,TRBJ2-3,.,TGCGCCAGCAGCTTGACGGTACAGATAACAGATACGCAGTATTTT,CASSLTVQITDTQYF
TRBV7-9,.,TRBJ1-2,few,TGTGCCAGCAGCTTACCAGCTCACTATGGCTACACCTTC,CASSLPAHYGYTF
TRBV11-2,.,TRBJ2-3,.,TGTGCCAGCAGCTCGCCGACCCTTTTGACAGATACGCAGTATTTT,CASSSPTLLTDTQYF
TRBV4-1,.,TRBJ1-5,.,TGCGCCAGCAGCCCCGCCAGGAGCAATCAGCCCCAGCATTTT,CASSPARSNQPQHF
TRBV7-3,.,TRBJ2-3,.,TGTGTCAGCAGCTTCACAGGGTCTAGCACAGATACGCAGTATTTT,CVSSFTGSSTDTQYF
TRBV12-3/TRBV12-4,TRBD1,TRBJ1-2,few,TGTGCCAGCAGCGATGGAGGGGGCAACTATGGCTACACCTTC,CASSDGGGNYGYTF